This T cell receptor (beta chain) was retrieved from a study of blood T cell repertoires in COVID-19. This CDR3 comprises 14 residues. The germline V gene encodes CDR1 SGHTA and CDR2 FQGTGA. The V gene lost 5 bases and the J gene lost 0 bases, with 7 bases spanning the gap. Using immunoSEQ multiplex PCR, the repertoire was profiled, and TCRdb retains in-frame clones only, with some absent. The sample has over 45,000 clones, 77% seen once; the top ten hold around a fifth. This receptor was identified in a human donor with active or convalescent COVID-19. The donor label of this sample is uncertain. V usage is TRBV7-3 and J usage is TRBJ2-2; the D is unclear. Specimen: peripheral blood. This CDR3 reads CASSPDTNTGELFF. The CDR3 nucleotides are TGTGCCAGCAGCCCTGACACGAACACCGGGGAGCTGTTTTTT.